This TCR beta chain was recovered during a study of T cell responses to AZD1222 COVID-19 vaccine. The data were produced by immunoSEQ multiplex PCR, yet TCRdb's version contains in-frame clones alone and is incomplete. This sample has fewer than 200,000 clones, with over 80% found just once. Deletions cut 6 bases from V and 0 bases from J, with 12 bases between. CDR1 is SGHRS, CDR2 YFSETQ, per germline. The length of the CDR3 is 14 residues. The study, taken as a whole, reports: A rise in Spike-specific TCR breadth and depth followed two AZD1222 doses.

This clone appeared once. Its matching antigen is unknown. The V and J genes are TRBV5-1 and TRBJ1-2; no reliable D call. The input for sequencing was peripheral blood, taken on day 0 of AZD1222 vaccination. The sequence was collected from an adult in good health. The CDR3 sequence is CASKVGDANYGYTF. The CDR3 bases are TGCGCCAGCAAGGTGGGAGACGCTAACTATGGCTACACCTTC.